These T cell receptor beta chains were read from a single sample in a study of early T cells in non-severe SARS-CoV-2 infection. Each CDR3 protein gets one entry after TCRdb re-called the 5' RACE reads with MiXCR. The sample has 34,000 or so distinct CDR3 sequences, about 10% seen once. Sequenced material: whole blood. These receptors came from an adult who was a healthcare worker with PCR-confirmed SARS-CoV-2 infection or an uninfected control (not recorded which). Each CDR3 is given with its conserved first and last residue.

V gene: TRBV10-3; J gene: TRBJ2-3; CDR3 protein: CAIRPSGGLEASTDTQYF
V gene: TRBV6-4; J gene: TRBJ2-3; CDR3 protein: CASMKVAGSDTQYF
V gene: TRBV7-9; J gene: TRBJ1-5; CDR3 protein: CASSLAGGVRQPQHF
V gene: TRBV30; J gene: TRBJ1-1; CDR3 protein: CAWSPSTGPAAFF
V gene: TRBV29-1; J gene: TRBJ2-7; CDR3 protein: CSVERDSSYEQYF
V gene: TRBV27; J gene: TRBJ2-1; CDR3 protein: CASSSESPVSYNEQFF
V gene: TRBV7-2; J gene: TRBJ2-1; CDR3 protein: CASSSPGRVGSYNEQFF
V gene: TRBV7-9; J gene: TRBJ1-1; CDR3 protein: CASTRNRGNTEAFF
V gene: TRBV5-1; J gene: TRBJ2-6; CDR3 protein: CASSREDRASGANVLTF
V gene: TRBV5-1; J gene: TRBJ1-6; CDR3 protein: CASSQTGDSSLSPLHF
V gene: TRBV11-2; J gene: TRBJ1-5; CDR3 protein: CASSLTSDRGQPQHF
V gene: TRBV7-2; J gene: TRBJ2-2; CDR3 protein: CASSWGSANTGELFF
V gene: TRBV6-1; J gene: TRBJ1-6; CDR3 protein: CASYPRETNSPLHF
V gene: TRBV27; J gene: TRBJ2-3; CDR3 protein: CASSYRQYTDTQYF
V gene: TRBV7-9; J gene: TRBJ2-4; CDR3 protein: CASSLLQGGESF
V gene: TRBV24-1; J gene: TRBJ1-1; CDR3 protein: CATSDSGRKNTEAFF
V gene: TRBV7-2; J gene: TRBJ2-5; CDR3 protein: CASSLAGRGLKETQYF
V gene: TRBV20-1; J gene: TRBJ1-1; CDR3 protein: CSARGRLNTEAFF
V gene: TRBV4-3; J gene: TRBJ1-4; CDR3 protein: CASSQDLLGINEKLFF
V gene: TRBV7-2; J gene: TRBJ2-5; CDR3 protein: CASSLIVWASETQYF
V gene: TRBV12-3/TRBV12-4; J gene: TRBJ1-1; CDR3 protein: CASGHSNTEAFF
V gene: TRBV4-3; J gene: TRBJ2-7; CDR3 protein: CASSQGGYEQYF
V gene: TRBV10-3; J gene: TRBJ2-5; CDR3 protein: CAISGTGSKEETQYF
V gene: TRBV29-1; J gene: TRBJ2-7; CDR3 protein: CSVEVDSNYEQYF
V gene: TRBV23-1; J gene: TRBJ1-5; CDR3 protein: CASNPAGTGNQPQHF
V gene: TRBV6-2/TRBV6-3; J gene: TRBJ1-1; CDR3 protein: CASTPTRGAHNTEAFF
V gene: TRBV3-1; J gene: TRBJ1-2; CDR3 protein: CASSLGIDYGYTF
V gene: TRBV12-3/TRBV12-4; J gene: TRBJ2-7; CDR3 protein: CASSPRGGSYEQYF
V gene: TRBV2; J gene: TRBJ2-3; CDR3 protein: CASSHPGTVTDTQYF
V gene: TRBV5-1; J gene: TRBJ1-6; CDR3 protein: CASSLDPGLGPLHF
V gene: TRBV12-3/TRBV12-4; J gene: TRBJ2-5; CDR3 protein: CASSFLGLAGFGEQETQYF
V gene: TRBV27; J gene: TRBJ1-5; CDR3 protein: CATAHRGQGFGNQPQHF
V gene: TRBV29-1; J gene: TRBJ2-6; CDR3 protein: CSVRLRGGAGANVLTF
V gene: TRBV6-2/TRBV6-3; J gene: TRBJ1-5; CDR3 protein: CASGYPTGYQPQHF
V gene: TRBV3-1; J gene: TRBJ2-6; CDR3 protein: CASSQVWHLVGTGANVLTF
V gene: TRBV24-1; J gene: TRBJ1-1; CDR3 protein: CATSDWRGTEAFF
V gene: TRBV7-3; J gene: TRBJ2-1; CDR3 protein: CASSYDRGANEQFF
V gene: TRBV3-1; J gene: TRBJ2-7; CDR3 protein: CASSQVAGNHEQYF
V gene: TRBV4-1; J gene: TRBJ2-7; CDR3 protein: CASSQDRTGGWNEQYF